The table lists the clone carrying this T cell receptor (beta chain) with many counts. Antigen unknown. The data were taken from a study of CD8+CD57+ T cells in acquired aplastic anemia. Study at large: The DNA of sorted CD4+ and CD8+ cells averaged 3.2 ug. Healthy donors averaged around 10 million reads for CD4+ cells.

Findings of the study overall: Patients showed no significant difference from controls in CD8+ Simpson's diversity.

TCR beta VDJ and CDR3 profiles were obtained from a genomic DNA template. TCRdb reanalysed the reads using MiXCR and keeps one entry per CDR3 protein. The sample consists of some 180,000 distinct CDR3 sequences, approximately 46% of them appearing once. The CDR3 loop spans 13 amino acids. The germline V gene encodes CDR1 LNHNV and CDR2 YYDKDF (reference sequence). V was pared by 3 bases and J by 6 bases, with 3 bases of the junction left unmatched. The material sequenced was sorted CD4+, CD8+, or CD8+CD57+ T cells (not recorded which) from PBMCs. The gene calls are TRBV15 and TRBJ2-7; TRBD1 matches 9 bases. The receptor's source is a human donor in good health. The CDR3 nucleotides are TGTGCCACCAGCAGGGGGACAGGGCGCGAGCAGTACTTC. The encoded protein is CATSRGTGREQYF.